Presented here are 20 T cell receptor beta chains from one specimen sequenced in a study of blood T cell repertoires in COVID-19. Some clones are missing from TCRdb's copy, which holds only in-frame ones; the method was immunoSEQ multiplex PCR. The table shows 150,000 to 200,000 clones, with 80% to 85% occurring only once. Input material: peripheral blood. The receptors stem from a human donor with acute or convalescent COVID-19. The donor label of this sample is uncertain.

The V gene is TRBV7-8, the J gene TRBJ2-7, with a weak D call TRBD2 (6 bases). Germline loops: CDR1 SGHVS, CDR2 FQNEAQ. CDR3 length equals 17 residues. Trimming took 5 bases from V and 0 from J, leaving 20 bases between them. The CDR3 region has the DNA TGTGCCAGCAGCCCCCGCCCCGGGACTTCCCTCTCCTACGAGCAGTACTTC. Encoded protein: CASSPRPGTSLSYEQYF.

This clone has more than one count but fewer than ten. The CDR3 protein is CASSTRLSGDSYGYTF. Here the CDR3 DNA reads TGTGCCAGCAGTACACGACTCTCCGGGGACAGCTATGGCTACACCTTC. This chain uses TRBV6-2 or TRBV6-3 with TRBJ1-2; 7 bases fit TRBD1. The CDR3 extends over 16 amino acids. With V trimmed by 5 bases and J by 4 bases, 13 bases remained unmatched. From germline, CDR1 is MNHEY and CDR2 SVGEGT.

V is TRBV20-1 and J is TRBJ2-5; D is unclear. Germline V gives CDR1 DFQATT, CDR2 SNEGSKA (reference sequence). V was shortened by 3 bases and J by 7 bases, with 12 bases between the two germline ends. The CDR3 runs to 12 residues. The CDR3, as DNA: TGCAGTGCTAGTTTTGGTCGAGGGACCCAGTACTTC. Translating gives CSASFGRGTQYF.

This clone was seen a few times. This rearrangement joins TRBV18 to TRBJ2-7, with D unclear. The CDR3 contains 13 residues. The germline V gene has CDR1 KGHSH and CDR2 LQKENI. Deletions cut 3 bases from V and 0 bases from J, with 6 bases between. For the CDR3, the DNA is TGTGCCAGCTCACCTCCTAGCTCCTACGAGCAGTACTTC. Amino acids: CASSPPSSYEQYF.

The chain recombines TRBV6-5 with TRBJ2-2; 7 bases map to TRBD2. CDR3 length: 16 amino acids. The V segment lost 4 bases and the J segment 0 bases; nucleotides outside the gene matches: 5. Germline V CDR1 and CDR2: MNHEY, SVGAGI. The CDR3 region has the DNA TGTGCCAGCAGTTTCCGCGGGGGAGCGAACACCGGGGAGCTGTTTTTT. Amino acid sequence: CASSFRGGANTGELFF.

This clone was picked up one time. Different DNA sequences within this sample yield the same CDR3. V usage is TRBV7-2 and J usage is TRBJ1-1; no clear D gene. Trimming stripped 3 bases from V and 4 bases from J, with 9 bases between. CDR3 length: 13 residues. Per germline, CDR1 SGHTA and CDR2 FQGNSA. The CDR3 DNA reads as TGTGCCAGCAGCTTCAGTAGCGGCACTGAAGCTTTCTTT. It specifies CASSFSSGTEAFF.

The rearrangement uses TRBV4-2 and TRBJ2-1; 9 bases map to TRBD1. Germline assignment: CDR1 LGHNA and CDR2 YNFKEQ. CDR3 length: 15 amino acids. V lost 6 bases to trimming and J lost 9 bases; unmatched junction nucleotides: 12. CDR3 nucleotide sequence: TGTGCCAGCAGTCCCGGGACAGGGTCTAGGGGTGAGCAGTTCTTC. Amino acid sequence: CASSPGTGSRGEQFF.

This clone has a handful of counts. The chain's CDR3 is CASSKGDQPQHF. The CDR3 coding sequence is TGTGCCAGTAGTAAAGGGGATCAGCCCCAGCATTTT. The V and J genes are TRBV19 and TRBJ1-5; maybe TRBD1 (5 bases). Germline assignment: CDR1 LNHDA and CDR2 SQIVND (reference sequence). The CDR3 covers 12 residues. The V gene lost 4 bases and the J gene lost 5 bases, with 6 bases spanning the gap.

The V call is TRBV29-1, the J call TRBJ2-3; 10 bases fit TRBD1. The CDR3 extends over 14 amino acids. V lost 1 base and J lost 5; bases outside the gene matches: 3. The germline CDR1 and CDR2 sequences are SQVTM and ANQGSEA. The DNA of the CDR3 is TGCAGCGTTGAAGGACAGGGGGCACAAGATACGCAGTATTTT. Protein product: CSVEGQGAQDTQYF.

V gene TRBV12-3 or TRBV12-4 combines with J gene TRBJ2-7; 7 bases match TRBD1. The CDR3 runs 13 residues. Unmatched junction bases numbered 1, after V lost 4 bases and J lost 1 base. The DNA of the CDR3 is TGTGCCAGCAGTTGGGGACAGTCCTACGAGCAGTACTTC. Its protein is CASSWGQSYEQYF.

The chain joins TRBV11-3 to TRBJ2-1; the D gene is possibly TRBD1 (6 bases). The CDR3 covers 15 residues. Deletions cut 5 bases from V and 4 bases from J, with 15 bases between. Germline CDR1 and CDR2: SGHNT and YENEEA. The CDR3 DNA is TGTGCCAGCAGCCAAGGGACACCAAAGTACAATGAGCAGTTCTTC. It is translated as CASSQGTPKYNEQFF.

The gene calls are TRBV29-1 and TRBJ1-2; 7 bases are shared with TRBD1. The CDR3 sequence is 14 residues long. Germline CDR1 is SQVTM and CDR2 is ANQGSEA. The V segment lost 8 bases and the J segment 2 bases; nucleotides outside the gene matches: 11. CDR3 sequence reads: CSSVEGAANYGYTF. DNA of the CDR3: TGCAGCTCCGTGGAGGGGGCTGCCAACTATGGCTACACCTTC.

The rearrangement links TRBV29-1 to TRBJ2-2; 11 positions match TRBD2. CDR3 size: 14 residues. With V trimmed by 6 bases and J by 1 base, 1 base remained unmatched. Germline values: CDR1 SQVTM, CDR2 ANQGSEA. The CDR3 coding sequence is TGCAGCGTGGGGACTAGCGGGAACACCGGGGAGCTGTTTTTT. Its protein product is CSVGTSGNTGELFF.

The rearrangement joins TRBV10-1 to TRBJ2-3; 8 bases agree with TRBD2. The CDR3 runs to 16 residues. The V and J ends lost 4 bases and 5 bases, in that order; junction bases with no gene match: 11. In germline, CDR1 is WNHNN, CDR2 SYGVQD (reference sequence). CDR3 nucleotides: TGCGCCAGCAGTGGACCCCCGGGGGGGCCAAGAGATACGCAGTATTTT. This codes for CASSGPPGGPRDTQYF.

This clone was recorded once. V is TRBV28 and J is TRBJ2-3, with TRBD1 matching 10 bases. Germline lookup yields CDR1 MDHEN and CDR2 SYDVKM. The CDR3 extends over 16 amino acids. V was clipped by 5 bases and J by 4 bases; unmatched bases: 9. CDR3 bases: TGTGCCAGCAGTGTTTCCGGGACAGGGGTCCCAGATACGCAGTATTTT. Residues: CASSVSGTGVPDTQYF.

The rearrangement uses TRBV28 and TRBJ1-2, with 11 bases fitting TRBD1. The CDR3 sequence is 15 residues long. The V and J ends lost 6 bases and 3 bases, in that order; junction bases with no gene match: 6. In germline, CDR1 is MDHEN, CDR2 SYDVKM. This chain's CDR3 is CASSQQGQGDYGYTF. DNA for the CDR3: TGTGCCAGCAGCCAGCAGGGACAGGGGGACTATGGCTACACCTTC.

J is TRBJ1-2 and V is TRBV19; 7 nucleotides match TRBD1. Germline trimming cut 1 base from V and 2 bases from J; bases unmatched to any gene: 4. Looked up from germline, CDR1 is LNHDA and CDR2 is SQIVND (reference sequence). This CDR3 has 15 residues. The DNA for the CDR3 is TGTGCCAGTAGTATAGCTTCAGGGGGGAACTATGGCTACACCTTC. Protein: CASSIASGGNYGYTF.

V and J are TRBV2 and TRBJ2-1, with 9 bases lining up with TRBD1. Trimming took 8 bases from V and 0 from J; bases not matched to a gene: 11. This CDR3 region has 17 residues. Germline lookup yields CDR1 SNHLY and CDR2 FYNNEI. CDR3 loop: CASDTGGFLSSYNEQFF. The DNA of the CDR3 is TGTGCCAGCGATACAGGGGGCTTTCTAAGCTCCTACAATGAGCAGTTCTTC. The full variable domain, with the rest looked up from reference TRBV2 and TRBJ2-1, is EPEVTQTPSHQVTQMGQEVILRCVPISNHLYFYWYRQILGQKVEFLVSFYNNEISEKSEIFDDQFSVERPDGSNFTLKIRSTKLEDSAMYFCASDTGGFLSSYNEQFFGPGTRLTVL.

V gene TRBV7-8 combines with J gene TRBJ2-7, with D possibly being TRBD2 (7 bases). Trimming pared 5 bases from V and 1 base from J, leaving 15 bases between. The CDR3 loop spans 15 amino acids. CDR1 SGHVS and CDR2 FQNEAQ come from the germline V gene. In DNA form, the CDR3 reads TGTGCCAGCAGCCAAATTCGGGGGGCGTCCTACGAGCAGTACTTC. This translates into CASSQIRGASYEQYF.

This clone was recorded once. The chain combines TRBV6-5 with TRBJ2-7; possibly TRBD2 for D (7 bases). Looked up from germline, CDR1 is MNHEY and CDR2 is SVGAGI. The CDR3 covers 16 residues. V lost 0 bases and J lost 2, with 14 bases in between. The CDR3 region is CASSYSIAGATYEQYF. The CDR3 coding sequence is TGTGCCAGCAGTTACTCGATTGCGGGGGCCACCTACGAGCAGTACTTC.